This T cell receptor beta chain emerged from a study of blood T cell repertoires in COVID-19. Study details: Acute and convalescent COVID-19 specimens originated in the United States, Italy and Spain.

Allocation to cohorts depended on clinical history reported by the participants. The table came from immunoSEQ multiplex PCR; TCRdb's copy has only in-frame clones and leaves some out. The data hold roughly 380,000 clones, with about 88% observed a single time. Trimming stripped 9 bases from V and 1 base from J, with 15 bases between. Germline V gives CDR1 SGHAT, CDR2 FQNNGV. The length of the CDR3 is 14 residues. The clonotype comes from a woman between 25 and 40 years old who had been exposed to COVID-19. Sequencing was carried out using PBMCs or T cells enriched from blood (not recorded which). The rearrangement uses TRBV11-2 and TRBJ1-1; tentative D call: TRBD1 (5 bases). The CDR3: CASKHWGENTEAFF. Written as DNA, the CDR3 is TGTGCCAGTAAGCACTGGGGCGAGAACACTGAAGCTTTCTTT.